This T cell receptor (beta chain) originates from a study of human T cells and chemical hapten exposure. Overall study findings and caveats: Donors' alopecia may make their immune response differ from healthy people's. More PT1 expanded TCRs went with higher patch test scores.

This clonotype was found many times. Its cognate antigen is unknown. This CDR3 region has 14 residues. The V and J ends lost 5 bases and 4 bases respectively, with 12 bases between them. Germline-derived CDR1 and CDR2 are LNHDA and SQIVND (reference sequence). Original data processing: Counting gave a median of 95,638 TCRs per sample, with values ranging from roughly 20,000 to 750,000. TCRdb re-called the RACE reads with MiXCR, one entry per CDR3 protein. These V and J calls are TCRdb output, not the study's own analysis. The table lists some 52,000 distinct CDR3 sequences, approximately 9.9% of them singletons. Time point defined: patch test 1, 2 weeks after DPC sensitization. Treatment noted: therapeutic diphenylcyclopropenone sensitization with weekly scalp DPC. Total RNA extraction was carried out from unfractionated whole blood.

The gene calls are TRBV19 and TRBJ1-5; D not certain. The sequence was obtained from a woman aged 40 to 49 with alopecia areata. Some clones in this sample may be carry-over from other donors' samples. The sequences come from whole blood, collected in connection with sensitization to the hapten diphenylcyclopropenone (DPC). The CDR3 bases are TGTGCCAGTAGTGGTGAGGGCCTAAATCAGCCCCAGCATTTT. Translated, it gives CASSGEGLNQPQHF.